The rows below give T cell receptor beta chains drawn from one sample of a study of T cells in Graves' hyperthyroidism and ophthalmopathy. Each CDR3 protein gets one entry after TCRdb re-called the multiplex PCR reads with MiXCR. The profile covers 300,000 to 450,000 distinct CDR3 sequences, with 15% to 18% appearing a single time and around a quarter taken by the ten largest. The source material was blood. The receptors shown here come from a woman under 30 with Graves' hyperthyroidism that later progressed to Graves' ophthalmopathy. Each CDR3 is given with its conserved first and last residue. Each record gives: CDR3 length, V gene, J gene, CDR3 protein.

len: 16; v_gene: TRBV4-1; j_gene: TRBJ2-6; CDR3aa: CASSRDPRSGANVLTF
len: 17; v_gene: TRBV13; j_gene: TRBJ1-2; CDR3aa: CASSWGFWGQGVYGYTF
len: 11; v_gene: TRBV30; j_gene: TRBJ2-7; CDR3aa: CAWSGRYEQYF
len: 18; v_gene: TRBV28; j_gene: TRBJ2-5; CDR3aa: CASNEKGTGTAVQETQYF
len: 13; v_gene: TRBV18; j_gene: TRBJ2-5; CDR3aa: CASSPHSKETQYF
len: 16; v_gene: TRBV4-2; j_gene: TRBJ2-1; CDR3aa: CASSQDREVSYNEQFF
len: 16; v_gene: TRBV4-1; j_gene: TRBJ2-4; CDR3aa: CASSQGIGQAENIQYF
len: 13; v_gene: TRBV30; j_gene: TRBJ1-5; CDR3aa: CAWGGTPNQPQHF
len: 14; v_gene: TRBV14; j_gene: TRBJ2-1; CDR3aa: CARNRTGPYNEQFF
len: 18; v_gene: TRBV5-6; j_gene: TRBJ2-3; CDR3aa: CASSLRLAGGPRTDTQYF
len: 16; v_gene: TRBV12-3/TRBV12-4; j_gene: TRBJ1-1; CDR3aa: CASSTWTVGRVTEAFF
len: 14; v_gene: TRBV7-9; j_gene: TRBJ2-1; CDR3aa: CASSTRGPYNEQFF
len: 16; v_gene: TRBV29-1; j_gene: TRBJ2-4; CDR3aa: CSVEPPGRFPKNIQYF
len: 16; v_gene: TRBV28; j_gene: TRBJ1-5; CDR3aa: CASSAGTLDSNQPQHF
len: 14; v_gene: TRBV12-3/TRBV12-4; j_gene: TRBJ2-1; CDR3aa: CASSLARAGNEQFF
len: 16; v_gene: TRBV28; j_gene: TRBJ2-3; CDR3aa: CASIGIWDRGTDTQYF
len: 14; v_gene: TRBV2; j_gene: TRBJ1-2; CDR3aa: CASNSGNTNYGYTF
len: 14; v_gene: TRBV7-9; j_gene: TRBJ2-6; CDR3aa: CASFRDSGANALTF
len: 15; v_gene: TRBV4-3; j_gene: TRBJ2-6; CDR3aa: CASSQEIAGANVPTF
len: 13; v_gene: TRBV6-1; j_gene: TRBJ1-5; CDR3aa: CASSESGNQPQHF
len: 12; v_gene: TRBV12-3/TRBV12-4; j_gene: TRBJ2-1; CDR3aa: CASTPAGYEQFF
len: 15; v_gene: TRBV19; j_gene: TRBJ2-7; CDR3aa: CASSPSLQGYYEQYF
len: 14; v_gene: TRBV10-2; j_gene: TRBJ1-1; CDR3aa: CASSGEGVNTEAFF
len: 14; v_gene: TRBV27; j_gene: TRBJ1-6; CDR3aa: CASSWQQLNSPLHF
len: 11; v_gene: TRBV6-2/TRBV6-3; j_gene: TRBJ1-2; CDR3aa: CASSDTYGYTF
len: 13; v_gene: TRBV18; j_gene: TRBJ2-3; CDR3aa: CASSPQETDTQYF
len: 14; v_gene: TRBV18; j_gene: TRBJ2-7; CDR3aa: CASSPDRNPNEQYF
len: 17; v_gene: TRBV18; j_gene: TRBJ1-2; CDR3aa: CASSLNSPGTTNYGYTF
len: 14; v_gene: TRBV6-1; j_gene: TRBJ2-2; CDR3aa: CASSELASDGELFF
len: 15; v_gene: TRBV12-3/TRBV12-4; j_gene: TRBJ2-7; CDR3aa: CASGGTTNSPYEQYF
len: 14; v_gene: TRBV30; j_gene: TRBJ1-4; CDR3aa: CAWSTPSFNEKLFF
len: 18; v_gene: TRBV7-9; j_gene: TRBJ1-3; CDR3aa: CASSPSRLPRDATDTIYF
len: 17; v_gene: TRBV4-2; j_gene: TRBJ2-2; CDR3aa: CASSQDVASGGTGELFF
len: 12; v_gene: TRBV27; j_gene: TRBJ1-4; CDR3aa: CASQGAGEKLFF
len: 15; v_gene: TRBV7-8; j_gene: TRBJ1-1; CDR3aa: CASRPDRAMNTEAFF
len: 12; v_gene: TRBV4-2; j_gene: TRBJ2-5; CDR3aa: CASSQGGQTQYF
len: 11; v_gene: TRBV2; j_gene: TRBJ2-7; CDR3aa: CASSFWGEQYF
len: 15; v_gene: TRBV18; j_gene: TRBJ2-7; CDR3aa: CASSLGLADPHEQYF
len: 14; v_gene: TRBV5-1; j_gene: TRBJ2-7; CDR3aa: CASSYGGSSYEQYF
len: 17; v_gene: TRBV28; j_gene: TRBJ2-1; CDR3aa: CASSLLAGGGSYNEQFF
len: 14; v_gene: TRBV15; j_gene: TRBJ1-2; CDR3aa: CATSSTSSGYGYTF
len: 14; v_gene: TRBV28; j_gene: TRBJ2-3; CDR3aa: CASSLRDITDTQYF
len: 13; v_gene: TRBV4-3; j_gene: TRBJ2-7; CDR3aa: CASSHDRGHEQYF
len: 16; v_gene: TRBV30; j_gene: TRBJ2-7; CDR3aa: CAWRQSTGGSSYEQYF
len: 15; v_gene: TRBV7-8; j_gene: TRBJ1-2; CDR3aa: CASSLGPQGNYGYTF
len: 14; v_gene: TRBV9; j_gene: TRBJ1-1; CDR3aa: CASSTRPSNTEAFF